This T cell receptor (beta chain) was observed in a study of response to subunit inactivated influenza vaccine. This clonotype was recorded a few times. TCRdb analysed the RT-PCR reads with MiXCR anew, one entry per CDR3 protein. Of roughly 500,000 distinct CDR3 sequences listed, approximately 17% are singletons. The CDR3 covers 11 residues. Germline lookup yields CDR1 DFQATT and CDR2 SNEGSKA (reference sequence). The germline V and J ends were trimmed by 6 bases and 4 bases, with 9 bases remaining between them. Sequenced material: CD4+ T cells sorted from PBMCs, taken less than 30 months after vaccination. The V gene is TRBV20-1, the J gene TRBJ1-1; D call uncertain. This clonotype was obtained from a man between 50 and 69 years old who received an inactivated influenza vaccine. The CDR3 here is CSARLSTEAFF. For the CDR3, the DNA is TGCAGTGCCCGCTTAAGCACTGAAGCTTTCTTT.